The 16 T cell receptor beta chains below were found in one sample sequenced in a study of T cells in localized non-small cell lung cancer. Clones were sequenced by immunoSEQ multiplex PCR, and TCRdb holds only the in-frame ones, with some missing. The data contain tens of thousands of clones, roughly 86% of them seen just once; the ten biggest clones take up approximately 3.6%. The sequences come from peripheral blood, collected before any cancer treatment. The origin of the receptors is a man aged 18 to 49 with stage I lung adenocarcinoma.

The chain carries TRBV30 and TRBJ1-6; D is unclear. Germline V lookup: CDR1 GTSNPN, CDR2 SVGIG (reference sequence). Trimming took 0 bases from V and 8 from J, leaving 14 bases between them. This CDR3 is 15 amino acids long. CDR3 amino acids: CAWSVMFAGDSPLHF. The CDR3 DNA reads as TGTGCCTGGAGTGTAATGTTCGCAGGAGATTCACCCCTCCACTTT.

The J gene is TRBJ2-1, the V gene TRBV12-5, with TRBD2 as a possible D gene (6 bases). Trimming stripped 3 bases from V and 14 bases from J, with 20 bases between. Germline loops: CDR1 LGHNT, CDR2 FRNRAP. The CDR3 contains 14 residues. CDR3 loop: CASGLGVKEGREFF. In nucleotides, the CDR3 is TGTGCTAGTGGTTTAGGTGTTAAGGAGGGTAGGGAGTTCTTC.

As concerns this clone: The sample holds other DNA sequences that translate to the same CDR3. The CDR3 region has the DNA TGTGCCAGCAGCTTGCAGAACAATGAGCAGTTCTTC. Its translation: CASSLQNNEQFF. The chain recombines TRBV5-4 with TRBJ2-1; D is ambiguous. V lost 1 base and J lost 5, with 4 bases in between. Germline assignment: CDR1 SGHNT and CDR2 YYREEE (reference sequence). The CDR3 is 12 amino acids. Complete variable domain (other parts from reference TRBV5-4 and TRBJ2-1): ETGVTQSPTHLIKTRGQQVTLRCSSQSGHNTVSWYQQALGQGPQFIFQYYREEENGRGNFPPRFSGLQFPNYSSELNVNALELDDSALYLCASSLQNNEQFFGPGTRLTVL.

This chain connects TRBV4-1 to TRBJ1-1, with D possibly matching TRBD1 (5 bases). Trimming shortened V by 0 bases and J by 7 bases, and 27 bases separated the two germline ends. This CDR3 has 19 residues. Germline V gene lookup returns CDR1 MGHRA and CDR2 YSYEKL. CDR3 in DNA: TGCGCCAGCAGCCAAGATCGCGGGGGGGTAAGGGGAGGAGCCGATGAAGCTTTCTTT. Translated, it gives CASSQDRGGVRGGADEAFF.

V is TRBV2 and J is TRBJ2-2; 8 bases align to TRBD2. Trimming removed 8 bases from V and 1 base from J; junction bases left unmatched: 3. Germline loops: CDR1 SNHLY, CDR2 FYNNEI. The CDR3 has 14 amino acids. CDR3 sequence reads: CASRGGWNTGELFF. The CDR3 DNA is TGTGCCAGCCGCGGGGGGTGGAACACCGGGGAGCTGTTTTTT.

This clone was seen only once. This chain connects TRBV2 to TRBJ2-2; D perhaps matches TRBD2 (5 bases). V was trimmed by 6 bases and J by 6 bases, leaving 8 bases between them. Per the germline V gene, CDR1 is SNHLY and CDR2 is FYNNEI. The CDR3 has 12 amino acids. Written as DNA, the CDR3 is TGTGCCAGCAGGAGGGATTCCGGGGAGCTGTTTTTT. Translated, it gives CASRRDSGELFF.

This chain uses TRBV27 with TRBJ2-3, with 11 bases fitting TRBD2. Germline V gives CDR1 MNHEY, CDR2 SMNVEV (reference sequence). V shed 6 bases and J 5 bases; nucleotides not matched to a gene: 4. The CDR3 has 14 residues. The CDR3 nucleotides read TGTGCCAGCAGACTAGCGGGGGAGGGAGATACGCAGTATTTT. Translating gives CASRLAGEGDTQYF.

The gene calls are TRBV29-1 and TRBJ2-2; no reliable D call. This CDR3 region has 11 residues. Germline V CDR1 and CDR2: SQVTM, ANQGSEA. V lost 3 bases, J lost 3 bases, and 2 bases lay in between. CDR3 nucleotide sequence: TGCAGCGTTGACCACACCGGGGAGCTGTTTTTT. Its protein is CSVDHTGELFF.

The V call is TRBV5-6, the J call TRBJ2-6; D is uncertain. The CDR3 is 14 residues long. Germline V gene data show CDR1 as SGHDT and CDR2 as YYEEEE. Trimming removed 3 bases from V and 0 bases from J, with 4 bases in between. The CDR3 sequence: CASSYSSGANVLTF. The CDR3 coding sequence is TGTGCCAGCAGCTATAGCTCTGGGGCCAACGTCCTGACTTTC. The variable domain in full, with the rest retrieved from reference TRBV5-6 and TRBJ2-6, is DAGVTQSPTHLIKTRGQQVTLRCSPKSGHDTVSWYQQALGQGPQFIFQYYEEEERQRGNFPDRFSGHQFPNYSSELNVNALLLGDSALYLCASSYSSGANVLTFGAGSRLTVL.

The V and J genes are TRBV27 and TRBJ1-5; 8 nucleotides align to TRBD1. The CDR3 extends over 15 amino acids. With V trimmed by 5 bases and J by 6 bases, 9 bases remained unmatched. Germline CDR1 is MNHEY and CDR2 is SMNVEV (reference sequence). DNA for the CDR3: TGTGCCAGCAGTCCGGACAGGGTCGAGGGTCAGCCCCAGCATTTT. This encodes CASSPDRVEGQPQHF.

The chain joins TRBV27 to TRBJ1-6; 9 positions agree with TRBD1. The junction had 8 bases not matched to a gene; V was cut back by 3 bases and J by 2 bases. The CDR3 is made up of 18 amino acids. The germline CDR1 and CDR2 sequences are MNHEY and SMNVEV (reference sequence). CDR3 sequence reads: CASSFRGTGPTYNSPLHF. CDR3 coding DNA: TGTGCCAGCAGTTTTCGAGGGACAGGGCCAACCTATAATTCACCCCTCCACTTT.

The V and J genes are TRBV4-2 and TRBJ1-3; D not certain. This CDR3 has 16 residues. Looked up from germline, CDR1 is LGHNA and CDR2 is YNFKEQ. Between the trimmed V and J ends, which lost 0 bases and 0 bases, there was a span of 9 bases. The CDR3 nucleotides read TGTGCCAGCAGCCAAGACCGGGCCCCCTCTGGAAACACCATATATTTT. This translates into CASSQDRAPSGNTIYF.

The V call is TRBV5-4, the J call TRBJ1-2; no definite D call. The CDR3 runs to 13 residues. The germline CDR1 and CDR2 sequences are SGHNT and YYREEE (reference sequence). Trimming removed 0 bases at V and 4 bases at J, with 7 bases between. CDR3 sequence reads: CASSLDSLYGYTF. CDR3 DNA sequence: TGTGCCAGCAGCTTGGATTCTCTCTATGGCTACACCTTC.

The chain has TRBV7-2 and TRBJ1-5, with D possibly matching TRBD1 (6 bases). Germline V gives CDR1 SGHTA, CDR2 FQGNSA. V lost 1 base and J 4 bases, leaving 11 bases between the germline ends. The CDR3 contains 15 residues. CDR3 amino acids: CASSLGPGTNQPQHF. The DNA for the CDR3 is TGTGCCAGCAGCTTAGGACCCGGGACAAATCAGCCCCAGCATTTT.

This sequence joins TRBV2 and TRBJ1-1; D uncertain. CDR1 is SNHLY, CDR2 FYNNEI, per germline. V was shortened by 7 bases and J by 6 bases, with 6 bases between the two germline ends. This CDR3 region has 10 residues. CDR3 loop: CASKGSEAFF. The CDR3 coding sequence is TGTGCCAGCAAGGGTTCTGAAGCTTTCTTT.

The chain recombines TRBV29-1 with TRBJ1-1; 10 bases align to TRBD1. This CDR3 spans 13 amino acids. Trimming took 2 bases from V and 4 from J; bases not matched to a gene: 1. Germline CDR1 reads SQVTM; CDR2 reads ANQGSEA. The CDR3 spells CSVERDRGTEAFF. CDR3 DNA: TGCAGCGTTGAACGGGACAGGGGCACTGAAGCTTTCTTT. The whole variable domain, filled in from reference TRBV29-1 and TRBJ1-1, reads SAVISQKPSRDICQRGTSLTIQCQVDSQVTMMFWYRQQPGQSLTLIATANQGSEATYESGFVIDKFPISRPNLTFSTLTVSNMSPEDSSIYLCSVERDRGTEAFFGQGTRLTVV.